The T cell receptor (beta chain) described here comes from a study of blood T cell repertoires in COVID-19. On the study more broadly: Sites in the United States, Italy and Spain provided acute and convalescent COVID-19 samples. Sources were T cells, B-cell-depleted T cells, or PBMCs; the material itself was cDNA or gDNA.

As originally analysed: Nucleated cell number was recorded as an estimate derived from reference gene primer amplification. Here immunoSEQ multiplex PCR was the method, and the copy in TCRdb shows in-frame clones only, minus some. The D gene and trimming were derived from the DNA, and the V and J assignments and clone size from that table. The sample lists 120,000 or so clones, about 88% occurring once. The V and J ends lost 5 bases and 4 bases, in that order; junction bases with no gene match: 8. The CDR3 length is 15 residues. Germline CDR1 reads SGHTA; CDR2 reads FQGNSA. This sequence originates from a human donor in a cohort sampled during active COVID-19. The sample consisted of peripheral blood. The V gene is TRBV7-2, the J gene TRBJ2-3, with TRBD2 matching over 8 bases. CDR3 DNA sequence: TGTGCCAGCAGCCCATTAGCGGGGACGCCAGATACGCAGTATTTT. Residues: CASSPLAGTPDTQYF.